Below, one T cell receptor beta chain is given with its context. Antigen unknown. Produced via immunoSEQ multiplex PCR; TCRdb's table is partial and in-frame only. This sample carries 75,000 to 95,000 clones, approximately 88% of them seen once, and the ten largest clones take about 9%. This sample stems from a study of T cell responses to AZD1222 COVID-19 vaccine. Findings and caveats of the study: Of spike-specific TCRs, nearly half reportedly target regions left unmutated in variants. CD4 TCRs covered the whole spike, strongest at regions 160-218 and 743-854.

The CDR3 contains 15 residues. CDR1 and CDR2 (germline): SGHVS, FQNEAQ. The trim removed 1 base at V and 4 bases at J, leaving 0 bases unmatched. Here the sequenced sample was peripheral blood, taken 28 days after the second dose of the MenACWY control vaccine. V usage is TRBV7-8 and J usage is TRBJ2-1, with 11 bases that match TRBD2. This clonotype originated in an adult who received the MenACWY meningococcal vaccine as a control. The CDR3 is CASSLGLAGYNEQFF. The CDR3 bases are TGTGCCAGCAGCTTAGGACTAGCGGGGTACAATGAGCAGTTCTTC.